The rows below give T cell receptor beta chains drawn from one sample of a study of control samples from healthy donors and cancer patients. Here immunoSEQ multiplex PCR was the method, and the copy in TCRdb shows in-frame clones only, minus some. This sample carries some 150,000 clones, roughly 94% of them seen once, and the ten largest clones take 13%. Material: blood. These receptors were taken from a man in his forties in good health. Both conserved end residues are part of each CDR3. The order of the fields is clone size, D gene, V gene, J gene, CDR3 length, CDR3 DNA, CDR3 protein. D genes are given only for firm matches. Clone size is given for some rows only: seen once, a few or many times, or a class if the clone is expanded.

>.|.|TRBV4-3|TRBJ1-5|15
TGCGCCAGCAGCCAAGACAGGAGTAGCAATCAGCCCCAGCATTTT
CASSQDRSSNQPQHF
>.|TRBD2|TRBV30|TRBJ2-7|16
TGTGCCTGGAGTGTAATCCCCCTAGCGGGCCTATACGAGCAGTACTTC
CAWSVIPLAGLYEQYF
>once|.|TRBV9|TRBJ2-7|15
TGTGCCAGCAGCGTAGGTGGGACGCCGCGGCGCGAGCAGTACTTC
CASSVGGTPRREQYF
>.|TRBD1|TRBV5-6|TRBJ1-1|14
TGTGCCAGCAGCTTGTCTCAGGGGGCTACTGAAGCTTTCTTT
CASSLSQGATEAFF
>.|.|TRBV2|TRBJ1-1|14
TGTGCCAGCAGTGAATGGGAGAGACCCACTGAAGCTTTCTTT
CASSEWERPTEAFF
>.|.|TRBV21-1|TRBJ2-5|20
TGTGCCAGCAGCAAAAGTATATGGCATCCAAACAACAGGGCCCAAGAGACCCAGTACTTC
CASSKSIWHPNNRAQETQYF
>.|.|TRBV28|TRBJ1-4|12
TGTGCCAGCAGTTTCCGGACGGTAAAACTGTTTTTT
CASSFRTVKLFF
>.|.|TRBV7-9|TRBJ2-2|14
TGTGCCAGCAGCCAGACAGAAGGTACCGGGGAGCTGTTTTTT
CASSQTEGTGELFF
>.|.|TRBV28|TRBJ1-6|13
TGTGCTACCAATCCGGGCAGAAATTCACCCCTCCACTTT
CATNPGRNSPLHF
>.|TRBD1|TRBV19|TRBJ2-7|19
TGTGCCAGTAGTATCGGTACGTCAACAGGACAGGGTAGGTTCCACGAGCAGTACTTC
CASSIGTSTGQGRFHEQYF
>.|TRBD1|TRBV5-1|TRBJ1-4|13
TGCGCCAGCAATAGGGGGACAGGGCGAAAACTGTTTTTT
CASNRGTGRKLFF
>.|.|TRBV24-1|TRBJ2-5|13
TGTGCCACCAGTGGCAGGGGCGGAGAGACCCAGTACTTC
CATSGRGGETQYF
>once|.|TRBV7-2|TRBJ2-2|12
TGTGCCAGCAGCCCCCCCCGCGGGGAGCTGTTTTTT
CASSPPRGELFF
>.|.|TRBV15|TRBJ1-5|16
TGTGCCACCAGCAGAGATAGGTCTTATAGCAATCAGCCCCAGCATTTT
CATSRDRSYSNQPQHF
>.|TRBD1|TRBV2|TRBJ1-3|14
TGTGCCAGCAGCCGGACAGGCTCTGGAAACACCATATATTTT
CASSRTGSGNTIYF
>.|.|TRBV27|TRBJ1-2|14
TGTGCCAGCAGTTTATCGGGCAGGGACTATGGCTACACCTTC
CASSLSGRDYGYTF
>.|.|TRBV25-1|TRBJ1-1|13
TGTGCCAGCGTCGGAGTAAATCTTGCTGAAGCTTTCTTT
CASVGVNLAEAFF
>.|.|TRBV6-1|TRBJ1-2|17
TGTGCCAGCAGTGAAGCTTTATCCGGGACACGGAACTATGGCTACACCTTC
CASSEALSGTRNYGYTF
>.|.|TRBV3-1/TRBV3-2|TRBJ2-5|13
TGTGCCAGCAGCCAGGGGACGGCAGAGACCCAGTACTTC
CASSQGTAETQYF
>.|TRBD1|TRBV2|TRBJ2-7|15
TGTGCCAGCAGTGAAGGAATAGGGACAGGCTACGAGCAGTACTTC
CASSEGIGTGYEQYF
>.|.|TRBV5-1|TRBJ1-2|13
TGCGCCAGCAGCGCTCAAGTTAACTATGGCTACACCTTC
CASSAQVNYGYTF
>.|.|TRBV18|TRBJ1-4|15
TGTGCCAGCTCTCTTCCGGGACGGACTAATGAAAAACTGTTTTTT
CASSLPGRTNEKLFF
>.|.|TRBV7-9|TRBJ2-5|15
TGTGCCAGCCACGTTCAATTGGGAGTCGGGGAGACCCAGTACTTC
CASHVQLGVGETQYF
>.|TRBD1|TRBV9|TRBJ1-4|14
TGTGCCAGCAGCGCCACAGGGGTTAATGAAAAACTGTTTTTT
CASSATGVNEKLFF
>.|.|TRBV4-1|TRBJ1-4|14
TGCGCCAGCAGCCGCCGGGACTTACAAGAAAAACTGTTTTTT
CASSRRDLQEKLFF
>.|TRBD1|TRBV24-1|TRBJ2-1|17
TGTGCCACCAGTGCTATACCCGGGACAGGGGGCAATTATGAGCAGTTCTTC
CATSAIPGTGGNYEQFF
>.|.|TRBV4-2|TRBJ1-4|19
TGTGCCAGCAGCTTAAGGGGTAAAAGCGGGCCTGCAACTAATGAAAAACTGTTTTTT
CASSLRGKSGPATNEKLFF
>once|TRBD1|TRBV19|TRBJ2-6|18
TGTGCCAGTAGCAACAGGGGGTCAGGGTTACTGGTGGCCAACGTCCTGACTTTC
CASSNRGSGLLVANVLTF
>.|.|TRBV28|TRBJ1-2|11
TGTGCCAGCAGAAACTCGGGGGGCTACACCTTC
CASRNSGGYTF
>few|TRBD1|TRBV7-8|TRBJ1-2|12
TGTGCCACCGGACAGGGGAGCTATGGCTACACCTTC
CATGQGSYGYTF
>.|TRBD1|TRBV18|TRBJ1-2|15
TGTGCCAGCTCACCAACCGGGACAGGGCGTGATGGCTACACCTTC
CASSPTGTGRDGYTF
>once|.|TRBV6-2/TRBV6-3|TRBJ1-1|13
TGTGCCAGCAGCCTCCGGGATCCCAGGGAAGCTTTCTTT
CASSLRDPREAFF
>.|TRBD2|TRBV10-3|TRBJ2-7|15
TGTGCCATCAGTCGTGGAGCGGGAAGCCCCTACGAGCAGTACTTC
CAISRGAGSPYEQYF
>.|.|TRBV30|TRBJ2-7|14
TGTGCCTGGAGTGTATTGGGACCTTCATACGAGCAGTACTTC
CAWSVLGPSYEQYF
>.|.|TRBV25-1|TRBJ2-3|17
TGTGCCAGCAGTGAAACCGGGGTCGGGCCGAGCACAGATACGCAGTATTTT
CASSETGVGPSTDTQYF
>once|TRBD1|TRBV9|TRBJ1-4|15
TGTGCCAGCAGCGCACAGGGGGCTGATAATGAAAAACTGTTTTTT
CASSAQGADNEKLFF
>.|.|TRBV2|TRBJ1-1|11
TGTGCCAGAAGCCCGGCACCTGAAGCTTTCTTT
CARSPAPEAFF
>.|.|TRBV28|TRBJ1-5|14
TGTGCCAGCAGTTTCTGGGCCCGCAATCAGCCCCAGCATTTT
CASSFWARNQPQHF
>.|TRBD1|TRBV6-6|TRBJ1-5|14
TGTGCCAGCAGTCCTCGACAGGGAGTTCAGCCCCAGCATTTT
CASSPRQGVQPQHF
>.|.|TRBV11-3|TRBJ2-5|14
TGTGCCAGCAGCTTCGGAGGGGATAGGAAGACCCAGTACTTC
CASSFGGDRKTQYF
>.|.|TRBV24-1|TRBJ1-5|17
TGTGCCACCAGTGTGGTCTCCGGGGAGCTTCGCAATCAGCCCCAGCATTTT
CATSVVSGELRNQPQHF
>.|.|TRBV30|TRBJ2-7|15
TGTGCCTGGAGTGGGGGTTCCGGGAGTGCCTACGAGCAGTACTTC
CAWSGGSGSAYEQYF
>.|.|TRBV5-5|TRBJ2-2|15
TGTGCCAGCAGCTTGGGGACTACTTACACCGGGGAGCTGTTTTTT
CASSLGTTYTGELFF
>.|TRBD2|TRBV5-6|TRBJ2-7|14
TGTGCCAGCAGCCTTCTAGCGGGAGGGAGCGAGCAGTACTTC
CASSLLAGGSEQYF
>.|.|TRBV6-5|TRBJ1-1|15
TGTGCCAGCAGTTACTCGAACCAGGGAGGGACTGAAGCTTTCTTT
CASSYSNQGGTEAFF
>.|.|TRBV10-1|TRBJ2-3|14
TGCGCCAGCAGTGACGGGACTGCAACAGATACGCAGTATTTT
CASSDGTATDTQYF
>few|.|TRBV5-4|TRBJ1-1|14
TGTGCCAGCAGTACCTTTGACGATGACACTGAAGCTTTCTTT
CASSTFDDDTEAFF
>.|.|TRBV9|TRBJ2-2|15
TGTGCCAGCAGCGTAACATGGGGGGCAACCGGGGAGCTGTTTTTT
CASSVTWGATGELFF
>.|.|TRBV9|TRBJ1-1|12
TGTGCCAGCAGCCAGGGGAACACTGAAGCTTTCTTT
CASSQGNTEAFF
>.|.|TRBV18|TRBJ1-1|13
TGTGCCAGTTTTAACCGACAGGACACTGAAGCTTTCTTT
CASFNRQDTEAFF
>.|.|TRBV4-3|TRBJ2-7|13
TGCGCCAGCAGCCAAGATGTCACTAGCGAGCAGTACTTC
CASSQDVTSEQYF
>.|TRBD1|TRBV6-4|TRBJ1-5|14
TGTGCCAGCAGTGTGGGACAGGGGAATCAGCCCCAGCATTTT
CASSVGQGNQPQHF
>.|.|TRBV4-1|TRBJ2-1|13
TGCGCCAGCAGCCAAGCAGGTGACCTTGGGCAGTTCTTC
CASSQAGDLGQFF
>.|.|TRBV27|TRBJ2-1|11
TGTGCCAGCAGTAACTACAATGAGCAGTTCTTC
CASSNYNEQFF
>.|.|TRBV4-1|TRBJ2-7|18
TGCGCCAGCAGCCTATACGGAGACGGGGCGGAAAAGAGCTACGAGCAGTACTTC
CASSLYGDGAEKSYEQYF
>.|.|TRBV6-5|TRBJ1-5|15
TGTGCCAGCAGTTATTCAGGACAGTTCAATCAGCCCCAGCATTTT
CASSYSGQFNQPQHF
>.|TRBD1|TRBV2|TRBJ1-5|13
TGTGCCAGCATCCAGGACAGGGATCAGCCCCAGCATTTT
CASIQDRDQPQHF
>.|TRBD2|TRBV10-3|TRBJ2-7|13
TGTGCCATCAGTGAGGGGGGGGTCTACGAGCAGTACTTC
CAISEGGVYEQYF